Reported below is one T cell receptor beta chain. Its target is not known. These data are taken from a study of graft-versus-host responses after intestinal transplantation. Background on the study: The study gave all recipients anti-thymocyte globulin induction, then tacrolimus and steroids for three to four years.

Produced via immunoSEQ multiplex PCR; TCRdb's table is partial and in-frame only. The top ten hold about 0.38% of the sample, which has about 59,000 clones, about 94% seen once. Trimming removed 8 bases from V and 3 bases from J, with 19 bases in between. Germline V lookup: CDR1 MNHNS, CDR2 SASEGT. The CDR3 sequence is 15 residues long. The study, taken as a whole, reports: Peak circulating GvH clone levels tracked with early post-transplant HvG declines.

The sample here was unstimulated CD4+ T cells sorted from spleen or lymph node cells, taken before transplant. V usage is TRBV6-1 and J usage is TRBJ2-5; D assignment may be TRBD1 or TRBD2 (5 bases each). The receptor's source is a human donor who was the organ donor for an intestinal transplant. CDR3 residues: CASGRGVGTKETQYF. The CDR3 region has the DNA TGTGCCAGCGGCCGCGGCGTTGGGACCAAAGAGACCCAGTACTTC.